The clone carrying this T cell receptor (beta chain) was observed a few times. Its matching antigen is unknown. The record originates from a study of CD8 T cells in ankylosing spondylitis. Study findings and constraints: It appeared that ankylosing spondylitis blood was characterized by a TCR beta motif of fewer than ten highly homologous variants. Significant enrichment of disease-linked clones was reportedly seen in matched ankylosing spondylitis synovial fluid. Earlier reports found some motif variants in synovial fluid and blood in reactive arthritis.

Researchers built TCR beta libraries using quantitative 5'-RACE with molecular barcodes. TCRdb recomputed calls from the 5' RACE reads with MiXCR, one row per CDR3 protein. The data contain 390,000 or so distinct CDR3 sequences, 20% to 25% of them seen just once; the ten biggest clones take up around 17%. Sequencing was done on a sample of blood, either unsorted or a sorted T cell fraction (not recorded which). This TCR derives from a male donor with ankylosing spondylitis.

CDR3 in amino acids: CASSRGTVNEKLFF. As DNA, the CDR3 is TGTGCCAGCAGTAGGGGGACAGTTAATGAAAAACTGTTTTTT. V gene TRBV27 combines with J gene TRBJ1-4; 7 bases are a match to TRBD1. V shed 5 bases, J shed 4 bases, and the junction held 4 bases outside the gene matches. The CDR3 is made up of 14 amino acids. CDR1 MNHEY and CDR2 SMNVEV come from the germline V gene (reference sequence).